The clone carrying this T cell receptor (beta chain) was picked up a small number of times. This sample was included in a study of blood T cells in healthy people across ages. There were healthy Caucasian individuals from Russia, aged about 6 to 95, serving as donors. In each sample, at least 7 million PBMCs were isolated. Together with a sample-barcoded 5' primer, a J-beta primer mix was included in a second PCR lasting roughly 7 to 11 cycles. All samples yielded 2.5 million or more CDR3-containing paired-end reads. TCRdb called the 5' RACE reads again in MiXCR, with one record for every CDR3 protein. The sample shows about a million distinct CDR3 sequences, about 44% of them seen only once. Sample: blood. The TCR sequence derives from a man aged 30-40 years in good health.

The CDR3 sequence: CASSYFTGDEQFF. The CDR3, as DNA: TGTGCCAGCAGTTACTTTACAGGGGATGAGCAGTTCTTC. The V and J genes are TRBV6-5 and TRBJ2-1; 7 bases map to TRBD1. The CDR3 is made up of 13 amino acids. Germline lookup yields CDR1 MNHEY and CDR2 SVGAGI. J gave up 8 bases and V 1 base, and 2 bases lay outside the gene matches.